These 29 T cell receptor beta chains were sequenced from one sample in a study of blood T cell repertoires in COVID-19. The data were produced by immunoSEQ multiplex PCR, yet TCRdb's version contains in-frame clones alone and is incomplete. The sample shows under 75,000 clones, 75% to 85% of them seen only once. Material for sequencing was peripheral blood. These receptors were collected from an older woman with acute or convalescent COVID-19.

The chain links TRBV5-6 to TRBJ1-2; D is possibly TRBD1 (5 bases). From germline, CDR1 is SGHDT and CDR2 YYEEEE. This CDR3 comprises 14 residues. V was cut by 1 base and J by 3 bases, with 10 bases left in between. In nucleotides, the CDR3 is TGTGCCAGCAGCTTGCAGGGCGGATACTATGGCTACACCTTC. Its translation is CASSLQGGYYGYTF.

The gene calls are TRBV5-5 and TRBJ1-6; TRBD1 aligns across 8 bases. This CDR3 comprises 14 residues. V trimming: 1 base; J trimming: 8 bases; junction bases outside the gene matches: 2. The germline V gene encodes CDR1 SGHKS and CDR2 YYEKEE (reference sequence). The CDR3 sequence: CASSLSGGDSPLHF. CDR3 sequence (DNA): TGTGCCAGCAGCTTGTCAGGGGGCGATTCACCCCTCCACTTT.

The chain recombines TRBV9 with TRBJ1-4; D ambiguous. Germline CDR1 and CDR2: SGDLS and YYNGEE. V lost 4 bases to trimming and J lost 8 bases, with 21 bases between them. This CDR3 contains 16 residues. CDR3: CASSPWGDPRVEKLFF. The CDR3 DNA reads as TGTGCCAGCAGCCCCTGGGGAGACCCGCGTGTGGAAAAACTGTTTTTT.

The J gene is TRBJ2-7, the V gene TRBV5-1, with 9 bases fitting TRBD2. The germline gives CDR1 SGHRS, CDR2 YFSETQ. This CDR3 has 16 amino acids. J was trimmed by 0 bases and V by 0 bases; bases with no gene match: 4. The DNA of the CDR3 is TGCGCCAGCAGCTTGGCAGCGGGGGGTCCCTCCTACGAGCAGTACTTC. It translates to CASSLAAGGPSYEQYF.

In nucleotides, the CDR3 is TGTGCCAGCAGTTTCTCAAGCAGGCCAAATCAGCCCCAGCATTTT. It translates to CASSFSSRPNQPQHF. The J gene is TRBJ1-5, the V gene TRBV28, with D uncertain. Germline loops: CDR1 MDHEN, CDR2 SYDVKM. Trimming removed 3 bases at V and 4 bases at J, with 13 bases between. This CDR3 is 15 amino acids long.

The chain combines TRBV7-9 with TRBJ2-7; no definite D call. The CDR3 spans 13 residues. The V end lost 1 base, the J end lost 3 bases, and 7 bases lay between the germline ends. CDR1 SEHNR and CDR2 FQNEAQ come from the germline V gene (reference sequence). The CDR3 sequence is CASSLGDIYEQYF. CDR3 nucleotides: TGTGCCAGCAGCTTAGGAGATATCTACGAGCAGTACTTC.

CDR3 sequence (DNA): TGTGCCAGCAGTGCCGGGACAGGGGGTTTCGGTGAGCAGTTCTTC. Translating gives CASSAGTGGFGEQFF. The chain employs TRBV2 and TRBJ2-1; 11 bases map to TRBD1. Trimming at V came to 4 bases and at J to 9 bases, leaving 8 bases not matched to a gene. Germline V gene data show CDR1 as SNHLY and CDR2 as FYNNEI. The CDR3 runs to 15 residues.

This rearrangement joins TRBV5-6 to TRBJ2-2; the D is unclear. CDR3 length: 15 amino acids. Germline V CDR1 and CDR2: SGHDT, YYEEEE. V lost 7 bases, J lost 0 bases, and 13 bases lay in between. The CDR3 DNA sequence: TGTGCCAGCTCCTCCCGGCGGACGAACACCGGGGAGCTGTTTTTT. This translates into CASSSRRTNTGELFF.

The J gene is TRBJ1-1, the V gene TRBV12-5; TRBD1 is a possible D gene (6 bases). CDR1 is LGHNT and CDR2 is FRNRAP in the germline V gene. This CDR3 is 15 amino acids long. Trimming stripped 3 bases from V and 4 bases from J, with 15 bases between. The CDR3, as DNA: TGTGCTAGTGGTTTCGAACAGGGCAGAGGCACTGAAGCTTTCTTT. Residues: CASGFEQGRGTEAFF. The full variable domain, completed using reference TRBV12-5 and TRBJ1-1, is DARVTQTPRHKVTEMGQEVTMRCQPILGHNTVFWYRQTMMQGLELLAYFRNRAPLDDSGMPKDRFSAEMPDATLATLKIQPSEPRDSAVYFCASGFEQGRGTEAFFGQGTRLTVV.

CDR3: CASSLGQVVEQYF. The CDR3 DNA reads as TGTGCCAGCAGTTTAGGGCAGGTGGTAGAGCAGTACTTC. The chain couples TRBV12-3 or TRBV12-4 to TRBJ2-7; D is ambiguous. V lost 1 base and J 7 bases, leaving 11 bases between the germline ends. The CDR3 sequence is 13 residues long.

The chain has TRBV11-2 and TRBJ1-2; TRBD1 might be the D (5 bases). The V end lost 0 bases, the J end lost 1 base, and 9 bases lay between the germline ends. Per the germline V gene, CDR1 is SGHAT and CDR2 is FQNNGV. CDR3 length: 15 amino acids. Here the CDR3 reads CASSLELQVNYGYTF. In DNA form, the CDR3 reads TGTGCCAGCAGCTTAGAACTACAGGTTAACTATGGCTACACCTTC. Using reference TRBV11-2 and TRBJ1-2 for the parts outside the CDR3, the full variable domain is EAGVAQSPRYKIIEKRQSVAFWCNPISGHATLYWYQQILGQGPKLLIQFQNNGVVDDSQLPKDRFSAERLKGVDSTLKIQPAKLEDSAVYLCASSLELQVNYGYTFGSGTRLTVV.

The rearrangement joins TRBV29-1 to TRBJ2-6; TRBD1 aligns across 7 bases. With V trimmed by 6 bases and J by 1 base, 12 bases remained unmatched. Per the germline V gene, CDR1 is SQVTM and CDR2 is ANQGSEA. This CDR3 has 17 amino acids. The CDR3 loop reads CSVETGLTESGANVLTF. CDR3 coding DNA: TGCAGCGTGGAGACAGGGCTTACTGAATCTGGGGCCAACGTCCTGACTTTC.

The CDR3 region is CASSLKGPQETQYF. DNA of the CDR3: TGCGCCAGCAGCTTGAAGGGGCCACAAGAGACCCAGTACTTC. The genes are TRBV5-1 and TRBJ2-5; maybe TRBD1 (5 bases). This CDR3 is built from 14 residues. CDR1 is SGHRS and CDR2 is YFSETQ in the germline V gene. The V gene lost 1 base and the J gene lost 2 bases, with 9 bases spanning the gap.

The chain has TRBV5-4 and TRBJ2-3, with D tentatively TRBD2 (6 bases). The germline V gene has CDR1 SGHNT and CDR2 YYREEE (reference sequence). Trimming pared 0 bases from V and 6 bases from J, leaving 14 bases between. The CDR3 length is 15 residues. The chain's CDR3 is CASSLASGRRDTQYF. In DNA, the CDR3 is TGTGCCAGCAGCTTGGCCTCAGGGAGGCGGGATACGCAGTATTTT. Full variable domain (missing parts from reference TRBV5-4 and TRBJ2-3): ETGVTQSPTHLIKTRGQQVTLRCSSQSGHNTVSWYQQALGQGPQFIFQYYREEENGRGNFPPRFSGLQFPNYSSELNVNALELDDSALYLCASSLASGRRDTQYFGPGTRLTVL.

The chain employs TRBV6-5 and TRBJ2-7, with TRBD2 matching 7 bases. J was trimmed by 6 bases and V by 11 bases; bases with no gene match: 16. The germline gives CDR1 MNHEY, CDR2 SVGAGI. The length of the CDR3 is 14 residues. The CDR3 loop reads CASSPGGSGGEQYF. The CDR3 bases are TGTGCCTCCTCTCCCGGGGGGAGCGGAGGCGAGCAGTACTTC.

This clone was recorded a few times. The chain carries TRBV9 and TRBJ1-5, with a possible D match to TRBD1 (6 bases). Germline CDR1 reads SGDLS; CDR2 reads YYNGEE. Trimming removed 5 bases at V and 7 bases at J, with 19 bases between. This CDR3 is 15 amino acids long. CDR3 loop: CASSSGGAERQPQHF. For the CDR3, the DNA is TGTGCCAGCAGTTCCGGGGGGGCCGAGAGACAGCCCCAGCATTTT.

The DNA of the CDR3 is TGTGCCAGCAGCCCAACGGGGGGAAGCGAGCAGTACTTC. Amino acids: CASSPTGGSEQYF. The chain combines TRBV5-4 with TRBJ2-7, with TRBD2 matching 7 bases. Per germline, CDR1 SGHNT and CDR2 YYREEE (reference sequence). CDR3 length equals 13 residues. V was clipped by 4 bases and J by 6 bases; unmatched bases: 7.

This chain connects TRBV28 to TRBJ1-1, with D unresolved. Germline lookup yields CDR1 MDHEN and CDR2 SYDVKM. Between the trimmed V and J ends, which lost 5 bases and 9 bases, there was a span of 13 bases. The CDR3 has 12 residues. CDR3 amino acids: CASSPPGKKAFF. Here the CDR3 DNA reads TGTGCCAGCAGTCCTCCCGGGAAAAAAGCTTTCTTT.

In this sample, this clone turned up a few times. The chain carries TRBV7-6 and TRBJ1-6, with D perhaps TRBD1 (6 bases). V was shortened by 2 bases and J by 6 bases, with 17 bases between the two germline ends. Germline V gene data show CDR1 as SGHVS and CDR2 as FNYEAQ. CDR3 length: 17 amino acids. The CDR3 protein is CASSLQVAQGSNSPLHF. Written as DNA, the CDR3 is TGTGCCAGCAGCTTACAAGTCGCACAGGGAAGTAATTCACCCCTCCACTTT.

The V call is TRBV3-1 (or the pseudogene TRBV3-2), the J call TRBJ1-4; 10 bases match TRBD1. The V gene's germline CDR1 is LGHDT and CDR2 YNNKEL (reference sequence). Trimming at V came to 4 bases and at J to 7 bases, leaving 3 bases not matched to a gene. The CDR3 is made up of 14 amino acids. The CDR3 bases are TGTGCCAGCAGCCTGACAGGGGGCGGTGAAAAACTGTTTTTT. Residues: CASSLTGGGEKLFF.

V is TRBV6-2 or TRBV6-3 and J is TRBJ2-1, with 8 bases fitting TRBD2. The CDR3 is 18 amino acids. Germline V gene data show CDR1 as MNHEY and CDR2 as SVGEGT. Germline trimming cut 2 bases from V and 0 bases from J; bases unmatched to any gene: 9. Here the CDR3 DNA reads TGTGCCAGCAGTTACGCGAGCGGGGGCCCCCCCTCCTACAATGAGCAGTTCTTC. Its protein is CASSYASGGPPSYNEQFF.

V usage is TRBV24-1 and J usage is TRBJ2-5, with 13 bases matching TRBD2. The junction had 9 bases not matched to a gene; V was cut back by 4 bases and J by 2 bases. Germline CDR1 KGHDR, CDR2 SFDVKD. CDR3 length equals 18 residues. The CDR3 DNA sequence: TGTGCCACCAGTGACCCCAGAGGGACTAGCGGGGCGCAAGAGACCCAGTACTTC. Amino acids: CATSDPRGTSGAQETQYF.

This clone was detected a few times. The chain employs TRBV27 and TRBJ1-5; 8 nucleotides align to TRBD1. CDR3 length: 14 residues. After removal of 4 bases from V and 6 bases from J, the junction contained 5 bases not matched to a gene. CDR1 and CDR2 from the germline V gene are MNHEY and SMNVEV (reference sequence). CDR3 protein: CASSYQGAVQPQHF. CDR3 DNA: TGTGCCAGCAGTTACCAGGGGGCAGTTCAGCCCCAGCATTTT.

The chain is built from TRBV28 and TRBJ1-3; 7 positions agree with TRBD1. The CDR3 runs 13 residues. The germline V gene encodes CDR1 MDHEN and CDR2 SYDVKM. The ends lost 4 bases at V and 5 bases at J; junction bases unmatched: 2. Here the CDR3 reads CASSSGGRNTIYF. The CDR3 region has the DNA TGTGCCAGCAGTTCAGGGGGACGAAACACCATATATTTT.

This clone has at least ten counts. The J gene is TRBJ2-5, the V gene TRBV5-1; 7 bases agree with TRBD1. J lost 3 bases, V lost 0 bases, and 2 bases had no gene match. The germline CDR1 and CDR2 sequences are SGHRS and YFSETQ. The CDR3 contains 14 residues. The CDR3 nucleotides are TGCGCCAGCAGCTTGGAGGGGGCGGAAGAGACCCAGTACTTC. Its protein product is CASSLEGAEETQYF.

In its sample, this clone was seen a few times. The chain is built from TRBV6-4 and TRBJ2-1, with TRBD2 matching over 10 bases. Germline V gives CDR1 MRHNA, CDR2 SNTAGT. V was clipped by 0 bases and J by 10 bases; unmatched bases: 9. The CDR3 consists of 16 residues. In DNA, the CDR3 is TGTGCCAGCAGTGACTCAGCCAGCGGGGGGGCCGAGGAGCAGTTCTTC. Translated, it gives CASSDSASGGAEEQFF.

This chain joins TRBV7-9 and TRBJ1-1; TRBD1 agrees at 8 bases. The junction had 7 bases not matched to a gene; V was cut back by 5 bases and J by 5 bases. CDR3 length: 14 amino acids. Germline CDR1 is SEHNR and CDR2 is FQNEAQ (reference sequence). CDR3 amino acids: CASSPKTGVTEAFF. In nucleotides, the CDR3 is TGTGCCAGCAGCCCAAAGACAGGGGTGACTGAAGCTTTCTTT.

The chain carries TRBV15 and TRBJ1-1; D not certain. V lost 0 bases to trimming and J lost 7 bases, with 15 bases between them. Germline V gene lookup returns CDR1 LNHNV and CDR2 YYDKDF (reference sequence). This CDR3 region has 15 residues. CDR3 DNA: TGTGCCACCAGCAGAGATGGAGGGCTCGGGGATGAAGCTTTCTTT. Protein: CATSRDGGLGDEAFF.

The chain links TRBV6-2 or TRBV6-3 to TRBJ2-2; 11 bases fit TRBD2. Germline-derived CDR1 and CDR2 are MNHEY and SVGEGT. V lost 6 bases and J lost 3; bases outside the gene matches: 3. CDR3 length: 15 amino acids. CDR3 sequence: CASSRSGGDTGELFF. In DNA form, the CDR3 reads TGTGCCAGCAGCCGTAGCGGGGGGGACACCGGGGAGCTGTTTTTT.